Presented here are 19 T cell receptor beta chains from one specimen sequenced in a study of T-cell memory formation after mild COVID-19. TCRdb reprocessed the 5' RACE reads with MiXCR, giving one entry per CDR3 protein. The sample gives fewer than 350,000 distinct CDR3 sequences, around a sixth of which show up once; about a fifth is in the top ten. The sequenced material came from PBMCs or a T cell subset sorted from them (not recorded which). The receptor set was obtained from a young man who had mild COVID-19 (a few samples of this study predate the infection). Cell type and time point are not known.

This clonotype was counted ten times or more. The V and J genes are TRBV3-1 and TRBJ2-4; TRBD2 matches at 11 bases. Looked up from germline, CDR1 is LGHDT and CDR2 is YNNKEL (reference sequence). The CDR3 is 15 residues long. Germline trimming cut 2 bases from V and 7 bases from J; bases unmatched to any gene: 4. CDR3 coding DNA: TGTGCCAGCAGCCAATCGGGACTAGCGGCTAACATTCAGTACTTC. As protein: CASSQSGLAANIQYF. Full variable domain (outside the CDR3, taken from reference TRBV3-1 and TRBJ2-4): DTAVSQTPKYLVTQMGNDKSIKCEQNLGHDTMYWYKQDSKKFLKIMFSYNNKELIINETVPNRFSPKSPDKAHLNLHINSLELGDSAVYFCASSQSGLAANIQYFGAGTRLSVL.

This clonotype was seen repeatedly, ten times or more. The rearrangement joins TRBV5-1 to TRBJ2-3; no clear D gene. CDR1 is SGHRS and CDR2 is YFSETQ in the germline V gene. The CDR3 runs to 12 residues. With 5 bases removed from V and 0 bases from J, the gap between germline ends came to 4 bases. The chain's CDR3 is CASRASTDTQYF. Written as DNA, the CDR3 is TGCGCCAGCAGGGCTAGCACAGATACGCAGTATTTT. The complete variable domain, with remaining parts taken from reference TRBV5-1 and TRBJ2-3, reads KAGVTQTPRYLIKTRGQQVTLSCSPISGHRSVSWYQQTPGQGLQFLFEYFSETQRNKGNFPGRFSGRQFSNSRSEMNVSTLELGDSALYLCASRASTDTQYFGPGTRLTVL.

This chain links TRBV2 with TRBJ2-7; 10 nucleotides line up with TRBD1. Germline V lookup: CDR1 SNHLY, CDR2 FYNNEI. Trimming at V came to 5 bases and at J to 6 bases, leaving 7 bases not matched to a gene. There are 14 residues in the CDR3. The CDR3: CASSKGTGVSEQYF. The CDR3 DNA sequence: TGTGCCAGCAGTAAAGGGACAGGGGTAAGCGAGCAGTACTTC.

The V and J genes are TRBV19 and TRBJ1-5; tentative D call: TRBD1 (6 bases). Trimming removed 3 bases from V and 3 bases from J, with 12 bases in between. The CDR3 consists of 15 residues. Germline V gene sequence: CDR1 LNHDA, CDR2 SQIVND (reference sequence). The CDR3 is CASSIGRTANQPQHF. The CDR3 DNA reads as TGTGCCAGTAGTATTGGGCGGACAGCCAATCAGCCCCAGCATTTT.

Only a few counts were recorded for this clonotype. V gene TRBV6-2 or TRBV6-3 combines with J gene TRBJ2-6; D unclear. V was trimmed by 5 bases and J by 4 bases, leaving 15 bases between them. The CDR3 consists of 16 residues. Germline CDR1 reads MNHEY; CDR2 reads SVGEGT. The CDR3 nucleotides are TGTGCCAGCAGTCCCCTTGTCAAGGCGGGGGCCAACGTCCTGACTTTC. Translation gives CASSPLVKAGANVLTF.

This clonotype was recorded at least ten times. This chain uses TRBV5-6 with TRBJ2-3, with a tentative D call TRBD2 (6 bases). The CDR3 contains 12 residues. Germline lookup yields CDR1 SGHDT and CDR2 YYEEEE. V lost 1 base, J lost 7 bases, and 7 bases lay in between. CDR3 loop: CASSLRDYTQYF. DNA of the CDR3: TGTGCCAGCAGCTTGCGGGACTATACGCAGTATTTT. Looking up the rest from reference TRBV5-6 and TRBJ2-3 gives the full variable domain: DAGVTQSPTHLIKTRGQQVTLRCSPKSGHDTVSWYQQALGQGPQFIFQYYEEEERQRGNFPDRFSGHQFPNYSSELNVNALLLGDSALYLCASSLRDYTQYFGPGTRLTVL.

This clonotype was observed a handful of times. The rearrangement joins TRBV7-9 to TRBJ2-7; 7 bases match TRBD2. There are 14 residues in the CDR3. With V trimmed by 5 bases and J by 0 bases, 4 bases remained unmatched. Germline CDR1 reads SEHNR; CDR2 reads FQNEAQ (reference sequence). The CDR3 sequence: CASSPTSDSYEQYF. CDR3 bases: TGTGCCAGCAGCCCAACTAGCGACTCCTACGAGCAGTACTTC. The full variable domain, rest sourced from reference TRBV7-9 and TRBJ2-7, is DTGVSQNPRHKITKRGQNVTFRCDPISEHNRLYWYRQTLGQGPEFLTYFQNEAQLEKSRLLSDRFSAERPKGSFSTLEIQRTEQGDSAMYLCASSPTSDSYEQYFGPGTRLTVT.

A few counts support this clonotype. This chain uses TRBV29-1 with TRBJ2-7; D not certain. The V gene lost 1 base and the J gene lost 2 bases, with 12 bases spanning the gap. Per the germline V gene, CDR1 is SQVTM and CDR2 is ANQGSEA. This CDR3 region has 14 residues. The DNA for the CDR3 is TGCAGCGTTGAAGGGGCCGGAGTCCCCTACGAGCAGTACTTC. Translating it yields CSVEGAGVPYEQYF.

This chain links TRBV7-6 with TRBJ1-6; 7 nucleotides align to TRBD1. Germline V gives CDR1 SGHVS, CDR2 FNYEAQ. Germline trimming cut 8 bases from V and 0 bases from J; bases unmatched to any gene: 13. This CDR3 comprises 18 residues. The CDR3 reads CASGVSAGGSSYNSPLHF. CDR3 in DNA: TGTGCCAGCGGCGTATCTGCAGGGGGGAGCTCCTATAATTCACCCCTCCACTTT.

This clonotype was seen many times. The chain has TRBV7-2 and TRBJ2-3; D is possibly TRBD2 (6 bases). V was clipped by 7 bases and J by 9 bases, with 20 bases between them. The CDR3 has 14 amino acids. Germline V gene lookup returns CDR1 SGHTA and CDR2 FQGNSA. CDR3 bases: TGTGCCAGCACCGGTTACGGCGGGGCCGCAACGCAGTATTTT. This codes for CASTGYGGAATQYF.

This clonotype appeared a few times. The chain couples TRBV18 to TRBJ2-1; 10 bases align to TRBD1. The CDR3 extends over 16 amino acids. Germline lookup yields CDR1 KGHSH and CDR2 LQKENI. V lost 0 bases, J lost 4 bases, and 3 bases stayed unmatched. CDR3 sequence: CASSPPGQGDYNEQFF. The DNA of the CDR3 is TGTGCCAGCTCACCACCTGGACAGGGGGATTACAATGAGCAGTTCTTC.

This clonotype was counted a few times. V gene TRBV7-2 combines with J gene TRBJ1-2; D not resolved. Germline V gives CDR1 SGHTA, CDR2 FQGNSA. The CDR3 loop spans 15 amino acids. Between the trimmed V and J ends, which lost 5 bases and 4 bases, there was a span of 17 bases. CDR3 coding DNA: TGTGCCAGCAGCCCCTGGTGGCAGACCATCTATGGCTACACCTTC. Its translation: CASSPWWQTIYGYTF.

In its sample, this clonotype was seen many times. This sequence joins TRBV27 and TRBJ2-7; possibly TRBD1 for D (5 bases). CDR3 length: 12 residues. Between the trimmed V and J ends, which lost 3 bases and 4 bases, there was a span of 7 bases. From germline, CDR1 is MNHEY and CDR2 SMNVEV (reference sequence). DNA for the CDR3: TGTGCCAGCAGTTTCCAGGGTTACGAGCAGTACTTC. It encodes CASSFQGYEQYF.

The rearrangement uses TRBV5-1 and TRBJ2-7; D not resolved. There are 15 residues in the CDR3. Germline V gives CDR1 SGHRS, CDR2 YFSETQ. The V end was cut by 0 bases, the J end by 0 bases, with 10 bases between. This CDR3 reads CASSLAIASSYEQYF. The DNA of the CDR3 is TGCGCCAGCAGCTTGGCCATCGCCAGCTCCTACGAGCAGTACTTC.

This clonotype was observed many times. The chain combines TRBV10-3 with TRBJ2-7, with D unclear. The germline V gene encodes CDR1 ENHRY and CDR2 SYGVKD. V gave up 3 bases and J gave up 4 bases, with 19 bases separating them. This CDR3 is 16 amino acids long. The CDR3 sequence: CAISEPGAGATYEQYF. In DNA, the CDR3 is TGTGCCATCAGTGAACCGGGTGCAGGAGCGACTTACGAGCAGTACTTC.

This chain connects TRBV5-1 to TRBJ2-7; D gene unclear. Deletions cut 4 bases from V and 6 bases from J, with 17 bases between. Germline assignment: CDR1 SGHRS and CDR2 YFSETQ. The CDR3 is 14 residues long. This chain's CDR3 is CASSHGSGSGEQYF. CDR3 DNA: TGCGCCAGCAGCCACGGGTCAGGTTCTGGCGAGCAGTACTTC.

The CDR3 DNA reads TGCGCCAGCAGCCCCTCCCTGCGGGGCAGTCGAAGCACAGATACGCAGTATTTT. The encoded protein is CASSPSLRGSRSTDTQYF. The V gene is TRBV4-1, the J gene TRBJ2-3, with D tentatively TRBD2 (6 bases). The CDR3 runs 18 residues. Trimming removed 4 bases from V and 0 bases from J, with 20 bases in between. Germline assignment: CDR1 MGHRA and CDR2 YSYEKL.

The CDR3 region has the DNA TGCGCCAGCAGCCAAGCGAACCGGGACAGGGGGCGGTTGAACTATGGCTACACCTTC. Amino acids: CASSQANRDRGRLNYGYTF. This rearrangement joins TRBV4-1 to TRBJ1-2; TRBD1 agrees at 12 bases. Germline V CDR1 and CDR2: MGHRA, YSYEKL. V lost 1 base to trimming and J lost 2 bases; unmatched junction nucleotides: 11. CDR3 length equals 19 residues.

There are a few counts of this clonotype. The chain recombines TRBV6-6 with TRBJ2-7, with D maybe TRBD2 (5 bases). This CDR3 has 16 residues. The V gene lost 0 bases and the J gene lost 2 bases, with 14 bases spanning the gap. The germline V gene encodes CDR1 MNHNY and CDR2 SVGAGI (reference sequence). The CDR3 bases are TGTGCCAGCAGTTACTCGATTAGCGACCCGCCCTACGAGCAGTACTTC. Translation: CASSYSISDPPYEQYF.